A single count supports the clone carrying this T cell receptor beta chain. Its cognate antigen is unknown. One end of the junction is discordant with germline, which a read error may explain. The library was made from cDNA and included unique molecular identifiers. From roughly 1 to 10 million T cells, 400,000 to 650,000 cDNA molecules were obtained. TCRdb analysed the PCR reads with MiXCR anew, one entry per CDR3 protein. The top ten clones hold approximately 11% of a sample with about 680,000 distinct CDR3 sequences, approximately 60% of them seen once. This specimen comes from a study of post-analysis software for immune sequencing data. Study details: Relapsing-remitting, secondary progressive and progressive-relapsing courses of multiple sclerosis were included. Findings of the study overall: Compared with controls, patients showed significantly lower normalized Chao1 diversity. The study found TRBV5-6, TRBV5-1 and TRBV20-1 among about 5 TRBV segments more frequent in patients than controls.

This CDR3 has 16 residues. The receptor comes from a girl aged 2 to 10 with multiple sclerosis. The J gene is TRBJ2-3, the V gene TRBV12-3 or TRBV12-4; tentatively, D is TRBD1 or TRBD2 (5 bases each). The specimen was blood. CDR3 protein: CASSSGASGQTDTEYF. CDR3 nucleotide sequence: TGTGCCAGCAGTTCCGGGGCCAGTGGGCAGACAGATACGGAGTATTTT.